This TCR beta chain was obtained from a study of blood T cell repertoires in COVID-19 (dated by TCRdb to about 2020). About the full investigation: Samples from collaborators originated in the United States, Italy and Spain and spanned both the acute and convalescent phases of COVID-19. The dataset comprised deeply sampled blood TCRbeta repertoires from subjects exposed to, actively infected with, or recovered from COVID-19. The repertoires were released in a freely available public database meant as a resource for research on the immune response to SARS-CoV-2. The prospective study material was composed of cDNA or gDNA derived from T cells, B-cell-depleted T cells, or PBMCs. Samples were obtained from the ongoing ImmuneRACE study (first 160 participants) and from about 1,300 subjects provided by 6 global collaborators. The sample metadata nearly always contained a de-identified subject ID, COVID-19 status, age in years and sex. Where available, HLA class I and class II types were obtained from metadata supplied by the sample provider rather than from assay-based typing. General study outcomes and caveats: The quantity of clinical and demographic metadata differed by source and by participant and was supplied without curation.

The collaborating institutions used their own protocols to collect whole blood in K2EDTA tubes. Collaborator samples were shipped for TCRbeta analysis as frozen whole blood, isolated PBMCs, or DNA extracted from either sample type. As for this clone: The specificity of this receptor is unknown. Base qualities were left out, and no much larger clone turns up one base away.

TCRbeta CDR3 regions were amplified from genomic DNA using the immunoSEQ Assay, a bias-controlled multiplex PCR. The original methods were these. Within the assay, amplification of reference gene primers was used to estimate how many nucleated cells each sample contained. Sequence reads were collapsed and filtered to measure the absolute abundance of every unique TCRbeta CDR3 rearrangement. For each sample, productive Simpson clonality was calculated by taking the square root of Simpson's diversity index across productive rearrangements. Here the immuneACCESS table is served through TCRdb, limited to in-frame sequences with V and J called. Missing clones are a known gap in these copies; in checked studies unresolved V genes cover under half, and the rest lacks a known reason. V, J and clone size derive from that table, while D and trimming were established from the DNA sequence. The sample table holds fewer than 110,000 clones, of which about 91% were seen once. Of the sample, approximately 3.5% falls within the top ten clones.

The sample comprised peripheral blood. The clonotype originates from a human donor in a cohort sampled during active COVID-19.

The CDR3 protein: CASSLGGRYNEKLFF. The nucleotides read TGTGCCAGCAGCTTAGGAGGTAGATACAATGAAAAACTGTTTTTT. The chain links TRBV7-9 with TRBJ1-4, with the D gene not clear enough to name. The CDR3 spans 15 residues, from the cysteine through the phenylalanine. Only CDR3 DNA remains: 45 bases, in frame from the first base. The V end loses 1 base and the J end loses 5 bases, and a stretch of 11 bases separates them. CDR1 and CDR2 are drawn from the germline V gene (reference sequence): SEHNR, FQNEAQ.